These T cell receptor beta chains were read from a single sample in a study of cytomegalovirus exposure and HLA in healthy donors. The data were produced by immunoSEQ multiplex PCR, yet TCRdb's version contains in-frame clones alone and is incomplete. In total, the table holds roughly 30,000 clones. Material for sequencing was PBMCs. The receptors were gathered from a woman aged 40 to 55 in good health and CMV-seropositive. Each CDR3 is given with its conserved first and last residue. A D gene is named only where the DNA matches it firmly.

V gene	D gene	J gene	CDR3 protein	CDR3 DNA
TRBV28	.	TRBJ1-4	CASSLTHRGGEKLFF	TGTGCCAGCAGCTTAACCCACCGAGGGGGTGAAAAACTGTTTTTT
TRBV2	.	TRBJ2-5	CASSRETQYF	TGTGCCAGCAGCAGGGAGACCCAGTACTTC
TRBV30	.	TRBJ2-7	CAWSVWHYEQYF	TGTGCCTGGAGTGTATGGCACTACGAGCAGTACTTC
TRBV11-1	.	TRBJ2-7	CASSSGTHQGAPYEQYF	TGTGCCAGCAGCTCTGGAACTCACCAAGGGGCTCCCTACGAGCAGTACTTC
TRBV4-2	.	TRBJ1-1	CASSQPQGKNTEAFF	TGTGCCAGCAGCCAACCACAGGGTAAAAACACTGAAGCTTTCTTT
TRBV19	.	TRBJ1-1	CASSQGPNTEAFF	TGTGCCAGCTCACAGGGACCGAACACTGAAGCTTTCTTT
TRBV4-1	.	TRBJ1-2	CASSQVITNYGYTF	TGCGCCAGCAGCCAAGTCATCACAAACTATGGCTACACCTTC
TRBV27	TRBD2	TRBJ2-3	CASSLGPSGSLGSGSGQYF	TGTGCCAGCAGTTTGGGGCCTAGCGGGAGTCTCGGTTCGGGCTCGGGGCAGTATTTT
TRBV6-6	.	TRBJ2-5	CASRDGKTETQYF	TGTGCCAGCAGGGACGGGAAGACAGAGACCCAGTACTTC
TRBV5-1	.	TRBJ2-1	CASSLTSRNEQFF	TGCGCCAGCAGCTTGACTAGCAGGAATGAGCAGTTCTTC
TRBV19	TRBD1	TRBJ1-2	CASSLGTATYGYTF	TGTGCCAGTAGTCTCGGGACAGCGACTTATGGCTACACCTTC
TRBV25-1	TRBD1	TRBJ1-1	CASSIGGGRSFF	TGTGCCAGCAGTATAGGGGGCGGTAGGTCTTTCTTT
TRBV27	.	TRBJ1-1	CASSLRGRASSTEAFF	TGTGCCAGCAGCCTTCGGGGAAGGGCTAGTAGCACTGAAGCTTTCTTT
TRBV7-7	.	TRBJ2-3	CASSAFTGGTQYF	TGTGCTAGCAGCGCATTCACCGGGGGTACGCAGTATTTT
TRBV2	TRBD1	TRBJ2-5	CASSPGTAYQETQYF	TGTGCCAGCAGTCCCGGGACAGCGTACCAAGAGACCCAGTACTTC